This T cell receptor beta chain was recorded in a study of blood T cell repertoires in COVID-19. Germline CDR1 and CDR2: LGHNA and YSLEER. The V end lost 1 base, the J end lost 0 bases, and 8 bases lay between the germline ends. This CDR3 region has 15 residues. Original methodology: The authors estimated nucleated cell counts from reference gene primer amplification. TCRdb keeps only in-frame clones here, not all; method: immunoSEQ multiplex PCR. The D gene and trimming were derived from the DNA, and the V and J assignments and clone size from that table. The repertoire holds approximately 190,000 clones, with roughly 80% as singletons.

This TCR was sampled from a man aged 60 to 69 with acute or convalescent COVID-19. The J gene is TRBJ2-3, the V gene TRBV4-3; D gene uncertain. Sequences were obtained from peripheral blood. CDR3 bases: TGCGCCAGCAGCCAAGGACAAACTAGCACAGATACGCAGTATTTT. This codes for CASSQGQTSTDTQYF.